These 16 T cell receptor beta chains originate from one sample sequenced in a study of shared clonotypes between healthy human individuals. TCRdb's copy holds only in-frame clones and misses some; the assay was immunoSEQ multiplex PCR. Among 650,000 to 800,000 clones listed, roughly 94% were seen once. CD45RO-negative, CCR7-selected cells formed the naive CD8 fraction, which excluded terminally differentiated effector memory CD45RA+ cells. Sequencing input: naive CD8+ T cells sorted from blood. The receptors derive from a man between 25 and 39 years old in good health.

The chain has TRBV9 and TRBJ2-7, with 7 nucleotides matching TRBD1. Trimming at V came to 3 bases and at J to 4 bases, leaving 7 bases not matched to a gene. CDR3 length: 14 amino acids. The germline gives CDR1 SGDLS, CDR2 YYNGEE. The DNA of the CDR3 is TGTGCCAGCAGCGGACAGGGTTCGCATTACGAGCAGTACTTC. This gives the protein CASSGQGSHYEQYF.

The chain combines TRBV4-1 with TRBJ1-2; 7 bases line up with TRBD1. The germline V gene has CDR1 MGHRA and CDR2 YSYEKL. V lost 1 base, J lost 6 bases, and 11 bases stayed unmatched. There are 16 residues in the CDR3. The CDR3 loop reads CASSQADQGQLDGYTF. The CDR3 DNA follows: TGCGCCAGCAGCCAAGCCGATCAGGGACAGTTAGATGGCTACACCTTC.

This chain joins TRBV27 and TRBJ1-5; tentatively, D is TRBD1 (5 bases). Germline V gene data show CDR1 as MNHEY and CDR2 as SMNVEV (reference sequence). V lost 5 bases to trimming and J lost 9 bases, with 14 bases between them. This CDR3 has 13 residues. The CDR3 reads CASSHRIQLPQHF. The CDR3 DNA reads as TGTGCCAGCAGTCACAGGATTCAACTGCCCCAGCATTTT.

The chain uses TRBV13 and TRBJ2-1, with D possibly matching TRBD1 (6 bases). The V and J ends lost 5 bases and 4 bases respectively, with 9 bases between them. Germline CDR1 and CDR2: PRHDT and FYEKMQ (reference sequence). The CDR3 spans 13 residues. Here the CDR3 DNA reads TGTGCCAGCAGCACCCAGGGGTACAATGAGCAGTTCTTC. Its protein is CASSTQGYNEQFF.

This clone was recorded once. This chain links TRBV5-4 with TRBJ2-1; either TRBD1 or TRBD2 may supply D (5 bases each). The CDR3 covers 12 residues. The V gene lost 9 bases and the J gene lost 8 bases, with 15 bases spanning the gap. Germline loops: CDR1 SGHNT, CDR2 YYREEE (reference sequence). The CDR3 reads CAIPGRKDEQFF. CDR3 nucleotide sequence: TGTGCCATCCCGGGGCGGAAAGATGAGCAGTTCTTC.

In DNA form, the CDR3 reads TGTGCCAGCAGCTTCCCCTCCGTGGACGCGTATGAAAAACTGTTTTTT. It translates to CASSFPSVDAYEKLFF. The chain has TRBV5-5 and TRBJ1-4; D gene uncertain. Germline CDR1 and CDR2: SGHKS and YYEKEE (reference sequence). The CDR3 length is 16 residues. Trimming left V 2 bases short and J 6 bases short, with 17 bases between.

This chain links TRBV15 with TRBJ2-7; 9 nucleotides agree with TRBD1. This CDR3 region has 16 residues. CDR1 is LNHNV and CDR2 is YYDKDF in the germline V gene (reference sequence). Trimming cost V 0 bases and J 3 bases; bases outside gene matches: 6. In DNA, the CDR3 is TGTGCCACCAGCAGAGATGGACAGGGGCGCGGCTACGAGCAGTACTTC. Translated, it gives CATSRDGQGRGYEQYF.

The chain recombines TRBV7-9 with TRBJ2-4; D unclear. CDR3 length: 13 residues. Germline-derived CDR1 and CDR2 are SEHNR and FQNEAQ (reference sequence). V was cut by 0 bases and J by 8 bases, with 8 bases left in between. The CDR3 region is CASSLAQLDIQYF. The CDR3 DNA reads TGTGCCAGCAGCTTAGCCCAATTAGACATTCAGTACTTC.

V usage is TRBV11-2 and J usage is TRBJ2-1, with 10 bases identical to TRBD2. This CDR3 contains 16 residues. The V and J ends lost 4 bases and 4 bases, in that order; junction bases with no gene match: 7. Germline CDR1 is SGHAT and CDR2 is FQNNGV. CDR3 in amino acids: CASSSGTSDGYNEQFF. CDR3 bases: TGTGCCAGCAGCTCGGGGACTAGCGATGGGTACAATGAGCAGTTCTTC.

This chain uses TRBV11-2 with TRBJ2-1; the D gene could be TRBD1 or TRBD2 (5 bases each). V lost 2 bases and J 4 bases, leaving 18 bases between the germline ends. The CDR3 totals 17 residues. The germline CDR1 and CDR2 sequences are SGHAT and FQNNGV. This CDR3 reads CASSLISWGTQYNEQFF. DNA for the CDR3: TGTGCCAGCAGCTTAATTTCCTGGGGGACCCAATACAATGAGCAGTTCTTC. Filled out from reference TRBV11-2 and TRBJ2-1, the complete variable domain reads EAGVAQSPRYKIIEKRQSVAFWCNPISGHATLYWYQQILGQGPKLLIQFQNNGVVDDSQLPKDRFSAERLKGVDSTLKIQPAKLEDSAVYLCASSLISWGTQYNEQFFGPGTRLTVL.

This clone showed up just once. The genes are TRBV11-2 and TRBJ2-1, with D hard to call. V was shortened by 4 bases and J by 8 bases, with 15 bases between the two germline ends. In germline, CDR1 is SGHAT, CDR2 FQNNGV. The CDR3 is 14 amino acids. The CDR3 loop reads CASSSRAVPDEQFF. CDR3 in DNA: TGTGCCAGCAGCTCCCGGGCGGTCCCCGATGAGCAGTTCTTC.

The chain joins TRBV11-2 to TRBJ2-1, with D perhaps TRBD2 (6 bases). The CDR3 is 16 residues long. Germline CDR1 reads SGHAT; CDR2 reads FQNNGV. V dropped 7 bases and J dropped 6 bases, with 22 bases sitting between them. The CDR3 spells CASTLHRVTRPNEQFF. The CDR3 nucleotides are TGTGCCAGCACCCTTCATAGGGTGACTAGACCCAATGAGCAGTTCTTC.

The gene calls are TRBV11-3 and TRBJ2-5; 7 bases match TRBD2. Unmatched junction bases numbered 8, after V lost 5 bases and J lost 5 bases. The CDR3 loop spans 14 amino acids. Looked up from germline, CDR1 is SGHNT and CDR2 is YENEEA. DNA of the CDR3: TGTGCCAGCAGCCCTGGCGGGAGTGGGGAGACCCAGTACTTC. Protein sequence: CASSPGGSGETQYF.

V is TRBV7-6 and J is TRBJ2-2; 9 bases line up with TRBD1. Germline V gene data show CDR1 as SGHVS and CDR2 as FNYEAQ. After removal of 4 bases from V and 5 bases from J, the junction contained 11 bases not matched to a gene. The CDR3 length is 17 residues. CDR3 sequence (DNA): TGTGCCAGCAGCTCCCAACCGGGACAGGGTCTTACCGGGGAGCTGTTTTTT. Residues: CASSSQPGQGLTGELFF.

Concerning this clone: This sample includes further DNA sequences coding for the same CDR3. The genes are TRBV9 and TRBJ2-3; 13 nucleotides match TRBD2. V dropped 2 bases and J dropped 2; count of bases not matched to a gene: 2. Germline CDR1 reads SGDLS; CDR2 reads YYNGEE. This CDR3 comprises 16 residues. The chain's CDR3 is CASSVGLAGVTDTQYF. In DNA, the CDR3 is TGTGCCAGCAGCGTCGGACTAGCGGGAGTCACAGATACGCAGTATTTT.

This clone has just one count. Here the CDR3 reads CASSLEAEKLFF. CDR3 nucleotides: TGTGCCAGCAGCTTGGAAGCTGAAAAACTGTTTTTT. The chain recombines TRBV11-1 with TRBJ1-4; unclear D gene. The germline V and J ends were trimmed by 3 bases and 7 bases, with 6 bases remaining between them. The CDR3 spans 12 residues. Germline values: CDR1 SGHAT, CDR2 FQDESV (reference sequence).